This T cell receptor beta chain was identified in a study of T cell changes during pregnancy in multiple sclerosis. Profiling relied on immunoSEQ multiplex PCR, and the TCRdb table lists in-frame clones only, not all of them. The sample contains about 44,000 clones, around 90% of which appear only once. In germline, CDR1 is MDHEN, CDR2 SYDVKM. Trimming took 5 bases from V and 5 from J; bases not matched to a gene: 7. This CDR3 spans 15 amino acids. This chain connects TRBV28 to TRBJ2-5; 11 positions match TRBD1. Specimen: CD4+ T cells from peripheral blood mononuclear cells, collected in the first trimester of pregnancy. The receptor's source is a female donor with multiple sclerosis, enrolled in a pregnancy study. In DNA form, the CDR3 reads TGTGCCAGCAGTAACCCGGGACAGGGGGTTGAGACCCAGTACTTC. It translates to CASSNPGQGVETQYF.